This T cell receptor beta chain derives from a study of blood T cell repertoires in COVID-19. Study-wide context: Some COVID-19 samples were acute and others convalescent; all came from the United States, Italy and Spain. Nucleic acid was either cDNA or gDNA, and it came from T cells, B-cell-depleted T cells, or PBMCs.

Per the original methods: Amplification of reference gene primers was used by the study to estimate nucleated cell counts. Some clones are missing from TCRdb's copy, which holds only in-frame ones; the method was immunoSEQ multiplex PCR. V and J calls and clone size are as listed in that table; D and trimming were resolved from the DNA. The table records approximately 190,000 clones, less than 90% of them present only once. The CDR3 length is 18 residues. Trimming cost V 0 bases and J 5 bases; bases outside gene matches: 11. CDR1 is MNHEY and CDR2 is SVGEGT in the germline V gene. Material for sequencing was peripheral blood. The clonotype originates from a man in his 70s with active or convalescent COVID-19. The chain carries TRBV6-2 or TRBV6-3 and TRBJ2-7; 12 bases agree with TRBD1. The CDR3 region is CASSYSPGTGGFRHEQYF. DNA for the CDR3: TGTGCCAGCAGTTACTCGCCCGGGACAGGGGGCTTTCGCCACGAGCAGTACTTC.